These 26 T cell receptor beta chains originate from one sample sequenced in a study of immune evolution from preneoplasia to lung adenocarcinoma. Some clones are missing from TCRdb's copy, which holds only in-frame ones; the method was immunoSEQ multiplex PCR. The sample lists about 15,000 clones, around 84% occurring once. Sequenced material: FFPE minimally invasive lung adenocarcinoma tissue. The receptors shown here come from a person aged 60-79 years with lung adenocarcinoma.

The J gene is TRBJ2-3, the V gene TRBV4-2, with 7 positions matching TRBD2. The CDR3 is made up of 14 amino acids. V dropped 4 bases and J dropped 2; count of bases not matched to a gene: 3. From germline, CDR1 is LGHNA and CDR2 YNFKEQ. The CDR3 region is CASSPREVTDTQYF. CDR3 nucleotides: TGTGCCAGCAGCCCTCGGGAGGTCACAGATACGCAGTATTTT.

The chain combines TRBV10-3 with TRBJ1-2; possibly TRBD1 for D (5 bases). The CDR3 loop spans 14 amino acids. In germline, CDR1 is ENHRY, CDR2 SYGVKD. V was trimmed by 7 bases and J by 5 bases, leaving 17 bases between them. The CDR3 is CAITPSGGVYGYTF. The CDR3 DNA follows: TGTGCCATCACCCCTTCGGGGGGGGTGTATGGCTACACCTTC.

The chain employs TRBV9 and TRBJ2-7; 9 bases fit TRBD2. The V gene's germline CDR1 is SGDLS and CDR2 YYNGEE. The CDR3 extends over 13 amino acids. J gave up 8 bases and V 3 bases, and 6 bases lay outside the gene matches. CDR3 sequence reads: CASSATSGSQQYF. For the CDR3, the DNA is TGTGCCAGCAGCGCGACTAGCGGTTCTCAGCAGTACTTC.

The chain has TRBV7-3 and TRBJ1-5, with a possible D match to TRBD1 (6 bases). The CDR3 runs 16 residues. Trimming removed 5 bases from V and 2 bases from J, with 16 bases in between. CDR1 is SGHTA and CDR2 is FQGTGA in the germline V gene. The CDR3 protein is CASSPPTGTGNQPQHF. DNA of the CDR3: TGTGCCAGCAGCCCCCCAACAGGGACGGGCAATCAGCCCCAGCATTTT. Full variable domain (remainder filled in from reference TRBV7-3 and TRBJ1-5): GAGVSQTPSNKVTEKGKYVELRCDPISGHTALYWYRQSLGQGPEFLIYFQGTGAADDSGLPNDRFFAVRPEGSVSTLKIQRTERGDSAVYLCASSPPTGTGNQPQHFGDGTRLSIL.

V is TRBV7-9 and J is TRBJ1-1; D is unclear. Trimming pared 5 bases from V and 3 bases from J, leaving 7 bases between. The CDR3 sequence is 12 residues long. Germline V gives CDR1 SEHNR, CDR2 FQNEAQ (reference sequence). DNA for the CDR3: TGTGCCAGCAGCGTGGAGGACACTGAAGCTTTCTTT. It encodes CASSVEDTEAFF.

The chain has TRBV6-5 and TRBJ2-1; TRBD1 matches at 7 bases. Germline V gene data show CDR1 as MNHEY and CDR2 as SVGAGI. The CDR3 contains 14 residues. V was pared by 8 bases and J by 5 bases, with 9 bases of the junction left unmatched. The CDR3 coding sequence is TGTGCCAGCGGACCAATCGACAGGGACAATGAGCAGTTCTTC. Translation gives CASGPIDRDNEQFF.

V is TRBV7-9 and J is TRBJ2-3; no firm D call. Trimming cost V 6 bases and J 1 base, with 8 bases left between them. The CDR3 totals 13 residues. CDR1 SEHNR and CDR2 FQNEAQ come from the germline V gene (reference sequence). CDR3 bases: TGTGCCAGCAGTCCCAGCGGCACAGATACGCAGTATTTT. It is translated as CASSPSGTDTQYF.

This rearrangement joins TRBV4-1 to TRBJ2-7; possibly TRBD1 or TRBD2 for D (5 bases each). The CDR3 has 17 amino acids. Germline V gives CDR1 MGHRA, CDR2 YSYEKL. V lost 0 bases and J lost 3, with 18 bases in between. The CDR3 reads CASSQDSGTTNFYEQYF. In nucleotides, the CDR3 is TGCGCCAGCAGCCAAGATTCCGGGACGACAAACTTCTACGAGCAGTACTTC.

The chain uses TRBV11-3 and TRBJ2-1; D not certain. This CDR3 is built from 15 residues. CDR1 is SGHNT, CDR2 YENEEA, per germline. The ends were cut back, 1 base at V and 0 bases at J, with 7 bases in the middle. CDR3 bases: TGTGCCAGCAGCTTAGGCGACATCTCCTACAATGAGCAGTTCTTC. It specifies CASSLGDISYNEQFF. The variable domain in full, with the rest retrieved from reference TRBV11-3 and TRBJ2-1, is EAGVVQSPRYKIIEKKQPVAFWCNPISGHNTLYWYLQNLGQGPELLIRYENEEAVDDSQLPKDRFSAERLKGVDSTLKIQPAELGDSAVYLCASSLGDISYNEQFFGPGTRLTVL.

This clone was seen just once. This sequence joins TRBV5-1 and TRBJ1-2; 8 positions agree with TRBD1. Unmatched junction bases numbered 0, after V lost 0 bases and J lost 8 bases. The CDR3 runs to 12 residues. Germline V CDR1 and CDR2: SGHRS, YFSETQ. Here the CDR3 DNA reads TGCGCCAGCAGCTTGGACAGGGGGGGCTACACCTTC. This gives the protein CASSLDRGGYTF.

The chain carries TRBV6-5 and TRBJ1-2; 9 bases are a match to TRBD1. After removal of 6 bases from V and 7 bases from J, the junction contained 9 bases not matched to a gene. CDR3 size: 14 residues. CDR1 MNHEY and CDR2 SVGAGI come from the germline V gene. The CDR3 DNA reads TGTGCCAGCAGGGGGGACAGGGAAAGGTTTGGCTACACCTTC. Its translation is CASRGDRERFGYTF.

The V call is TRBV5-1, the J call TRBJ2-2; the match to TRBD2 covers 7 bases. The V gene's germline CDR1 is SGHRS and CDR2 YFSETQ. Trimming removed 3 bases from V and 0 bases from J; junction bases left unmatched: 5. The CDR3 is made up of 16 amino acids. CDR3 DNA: TGCGCCAGCAGCTGGGCTAGCGGATCGAACACCGGGGAGCTGTTTTTT. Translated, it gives CASSWASGSNTGELFF.

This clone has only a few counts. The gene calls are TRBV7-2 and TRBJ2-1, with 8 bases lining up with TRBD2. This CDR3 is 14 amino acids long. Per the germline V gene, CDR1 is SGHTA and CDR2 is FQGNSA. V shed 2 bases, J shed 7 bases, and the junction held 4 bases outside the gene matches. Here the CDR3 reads CASSLQAGANEQFF. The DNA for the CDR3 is TGTGCCAGCAGCTTACAAGCGGGGGCAAATGAGCAGTTCTTC.

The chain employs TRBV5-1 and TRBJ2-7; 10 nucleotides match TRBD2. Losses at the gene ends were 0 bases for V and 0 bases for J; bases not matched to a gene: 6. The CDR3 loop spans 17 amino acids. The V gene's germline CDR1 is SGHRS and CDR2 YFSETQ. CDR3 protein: CASSLGVAGGPSYEQYF. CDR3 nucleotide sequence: TGCGCCAGCAGCTTGGGGGTAGCGGGGGGCCCCTCCTACGAGCAGTACTTC.

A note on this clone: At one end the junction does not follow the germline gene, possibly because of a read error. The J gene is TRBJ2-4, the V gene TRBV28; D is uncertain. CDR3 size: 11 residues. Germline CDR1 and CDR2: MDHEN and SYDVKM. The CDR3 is CASSNSLSPFF. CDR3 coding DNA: TGTGCCAGCAGTAATTCATTGTCCCCCTTCTTC.

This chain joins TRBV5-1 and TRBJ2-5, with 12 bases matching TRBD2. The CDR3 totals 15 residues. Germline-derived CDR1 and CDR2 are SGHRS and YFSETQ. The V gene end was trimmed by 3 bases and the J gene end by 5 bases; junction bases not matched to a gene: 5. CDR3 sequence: CASSSLAGGPETQYF. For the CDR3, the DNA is TGCGCCAGCAGCTCACTAGCGGGGGGCCCGGAGACCCAGTACTTC.

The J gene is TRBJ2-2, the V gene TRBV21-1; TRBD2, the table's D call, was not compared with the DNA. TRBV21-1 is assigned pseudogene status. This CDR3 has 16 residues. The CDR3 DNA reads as TGTGCCAGCAGCAAAGTGCCAGCGGAGGGCACCGGGGAGCTGTTTTTT. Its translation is CASSKVPAEGTGELFF.

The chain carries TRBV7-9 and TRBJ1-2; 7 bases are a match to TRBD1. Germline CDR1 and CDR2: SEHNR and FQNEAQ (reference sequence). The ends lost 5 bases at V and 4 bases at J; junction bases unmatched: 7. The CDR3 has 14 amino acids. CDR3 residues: CASSDREFGYGYTF. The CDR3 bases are TGTGCCAGCAGCGACAGGGAATTCGGCTATGGCTACACCTTC. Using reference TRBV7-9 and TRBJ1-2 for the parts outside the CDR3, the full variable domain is DTGVSQNPRHKITKRGQNVTFRCDPISEHNRLYWYRQTLGQGPEFLTYFQNEAQLEKSRLLSDRFSAERPKGSFSTLEIQRTEQGDSAMYLCASSDREFGYGYTFGSGTRLTVV.

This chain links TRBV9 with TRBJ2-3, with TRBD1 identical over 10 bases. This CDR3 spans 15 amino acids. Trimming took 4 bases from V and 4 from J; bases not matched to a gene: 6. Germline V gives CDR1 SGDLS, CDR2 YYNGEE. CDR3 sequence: CASSPMTGGADTQYF. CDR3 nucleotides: TGTGCCAGCAGCCCAATGACAGGGGGCGCAGATACGCAGTATTTT.

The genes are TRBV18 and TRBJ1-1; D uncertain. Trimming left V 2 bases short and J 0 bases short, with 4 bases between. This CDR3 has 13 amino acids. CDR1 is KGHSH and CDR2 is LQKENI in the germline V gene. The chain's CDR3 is CASSPGMNTEAFF. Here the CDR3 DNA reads TGTGCCAGCTCACCAGGAATGAACACTGAAGCTTTCTTT.

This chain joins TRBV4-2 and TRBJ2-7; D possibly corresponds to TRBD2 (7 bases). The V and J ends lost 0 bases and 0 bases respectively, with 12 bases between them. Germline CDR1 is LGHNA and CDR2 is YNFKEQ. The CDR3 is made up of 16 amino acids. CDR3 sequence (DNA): TGTGCCAGCAGCCAAGATACGGGGGGCGCCTCCTACGAGCAGTACTTC. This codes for CASSQDTGGASYEQYF.

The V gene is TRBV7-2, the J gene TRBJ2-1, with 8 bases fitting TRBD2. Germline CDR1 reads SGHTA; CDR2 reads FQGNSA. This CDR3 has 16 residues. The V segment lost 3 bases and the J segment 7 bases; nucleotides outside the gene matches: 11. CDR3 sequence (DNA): TGTGCCAGCAGCTTTTATCGTGCAGCGGGAGCAAATGAGCAGTTCTTC. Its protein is CASSFYRAAGANEQFF.

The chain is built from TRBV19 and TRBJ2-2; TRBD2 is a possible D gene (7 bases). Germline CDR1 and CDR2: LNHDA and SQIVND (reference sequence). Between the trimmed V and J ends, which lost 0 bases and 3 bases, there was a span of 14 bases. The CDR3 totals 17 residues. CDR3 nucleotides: TGTGCCAGTAGTATAGAGGGGGGGGGCCGATACACCGGGGAGCTGTTTTTT. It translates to CASSIEGGGRYTGELFF.

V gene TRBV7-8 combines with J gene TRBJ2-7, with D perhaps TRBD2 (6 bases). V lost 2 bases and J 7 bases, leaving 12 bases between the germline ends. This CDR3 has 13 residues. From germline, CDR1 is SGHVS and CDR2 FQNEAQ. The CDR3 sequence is CASSLFVGGEQYF. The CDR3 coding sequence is TGTGCCAGCAGCTTATTTGTGGGGGGAGAGCAGTACTTC.

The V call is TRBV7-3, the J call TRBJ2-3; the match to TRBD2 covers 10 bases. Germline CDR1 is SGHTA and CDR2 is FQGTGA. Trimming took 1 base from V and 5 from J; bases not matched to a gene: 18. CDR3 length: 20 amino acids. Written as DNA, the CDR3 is TGTGCCAGCAGCTTAAGGGGGCCCACAGAAATAGCGGGGGGTCAAGATACGCAGTATTTT. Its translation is CASSLRGPTEIAGGQDTQYF.

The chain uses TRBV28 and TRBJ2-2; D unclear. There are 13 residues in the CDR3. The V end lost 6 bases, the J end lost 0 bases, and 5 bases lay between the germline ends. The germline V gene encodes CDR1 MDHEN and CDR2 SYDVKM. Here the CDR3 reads CASRFPNTGELFF. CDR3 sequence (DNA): TGTGCCAGCAGGTTCCCGAACACCGGGGAGCTGTTTTTT.